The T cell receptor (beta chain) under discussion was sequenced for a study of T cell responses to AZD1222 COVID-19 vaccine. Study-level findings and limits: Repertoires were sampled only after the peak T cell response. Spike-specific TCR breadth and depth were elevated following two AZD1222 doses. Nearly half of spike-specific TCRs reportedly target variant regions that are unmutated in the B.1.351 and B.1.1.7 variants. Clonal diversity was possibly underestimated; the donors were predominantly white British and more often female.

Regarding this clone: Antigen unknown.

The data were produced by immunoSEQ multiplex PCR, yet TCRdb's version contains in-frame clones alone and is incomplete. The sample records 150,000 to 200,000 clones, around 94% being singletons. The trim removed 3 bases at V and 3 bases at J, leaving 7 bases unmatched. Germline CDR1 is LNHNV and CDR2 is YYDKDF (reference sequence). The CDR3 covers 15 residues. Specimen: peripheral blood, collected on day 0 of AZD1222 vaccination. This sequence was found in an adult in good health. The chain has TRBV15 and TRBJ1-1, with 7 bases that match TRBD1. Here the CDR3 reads CATSSSYRGDTEAFF. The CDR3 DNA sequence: TGTGCCACCAGCAGCAGTTACAGGGGAGACACTGAAGCTTTCTTT.